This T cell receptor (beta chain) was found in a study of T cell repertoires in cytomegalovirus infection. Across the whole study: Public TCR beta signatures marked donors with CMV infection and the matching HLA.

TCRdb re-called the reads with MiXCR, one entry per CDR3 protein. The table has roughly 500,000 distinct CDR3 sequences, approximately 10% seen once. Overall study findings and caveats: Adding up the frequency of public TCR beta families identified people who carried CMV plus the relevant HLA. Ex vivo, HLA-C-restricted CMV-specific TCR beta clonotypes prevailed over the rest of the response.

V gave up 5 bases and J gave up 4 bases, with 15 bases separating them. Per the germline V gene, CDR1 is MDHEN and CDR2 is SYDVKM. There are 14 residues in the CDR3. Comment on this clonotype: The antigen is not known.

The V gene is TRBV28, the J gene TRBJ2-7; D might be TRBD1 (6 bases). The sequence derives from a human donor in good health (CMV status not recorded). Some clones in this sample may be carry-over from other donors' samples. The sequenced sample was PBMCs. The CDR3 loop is CASSPGTRRYEQYF. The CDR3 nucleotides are TGTGCCAGCAGTCCCGGGACAAGAAGGTACGAGCAGTACTTC. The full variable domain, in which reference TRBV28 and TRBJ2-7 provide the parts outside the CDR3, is DVKVTQSSRYLVKRTGEKVFLECVQDMDHENMFWYRQDPGLGLRLIYFSYDVKMKEKGDIPEGYSVSREKKERFSLILESASTNQTSMYLCASSPGTRRYEQYFGPGTRLTVT.